This TCR beta chain is from a study of molecular identifiers for immune sequencing clone quantification. General study results and limits: Detecting spiked Jurkat TCR RNA from one cell among roughly 1 million naive cells was reportedly possible.

TCRdb re-called the PCR reads with MiXCR, one entry per CDR3 protein. The sample yields more than 550,000 distinct CDR3 sequences, approximately 24% seen once. This clonotype was counted ten times or more. The antigen is unknown. The V and J ends lost 6 bases and 3 bases respectively, with 18 bases between them. The length of the CDR3 is 15 residues. Source material for naive CD8 libraries was roughly 20,000 to 1,000,000 sorted cells, with 10%, 30% or 50% RNA. This receptor was taken from a human donor in good health. Some libraries in this study had Jurkat cell RNA spiked in. The J gene is TRBJ2-7, the V gene TRBV23-1; D remains ambiguous. TRBV23-1 is treated as an ORF (open reading frame) with a function not yet certain. Sample: naive CD8+ T cells from blood, with Jurkat cell RNA spiked in. Subset reported: FACS-sorted CD8+CD4-CCR7+CD45RA+ naive T cells. The CDR3 region has the DNA TGCGCCAGCAGCCACTATAGGGCCCTCGTCTACGAGCAGTACTTC. Its protein product is CASSHYRALVYEQYF.